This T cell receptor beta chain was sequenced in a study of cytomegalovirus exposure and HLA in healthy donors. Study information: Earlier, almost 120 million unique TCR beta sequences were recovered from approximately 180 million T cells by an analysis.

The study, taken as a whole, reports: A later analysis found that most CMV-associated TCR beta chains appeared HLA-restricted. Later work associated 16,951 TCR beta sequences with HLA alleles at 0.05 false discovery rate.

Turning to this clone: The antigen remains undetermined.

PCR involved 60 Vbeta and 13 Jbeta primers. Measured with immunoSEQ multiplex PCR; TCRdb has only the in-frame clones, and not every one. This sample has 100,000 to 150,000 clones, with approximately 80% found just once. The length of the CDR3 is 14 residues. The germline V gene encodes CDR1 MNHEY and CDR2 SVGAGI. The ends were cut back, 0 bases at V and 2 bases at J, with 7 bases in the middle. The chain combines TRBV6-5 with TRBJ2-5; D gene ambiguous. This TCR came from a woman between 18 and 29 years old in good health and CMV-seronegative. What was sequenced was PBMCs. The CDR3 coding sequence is TGTGCCAGCAGTTACTCGACTGCGCAAGAGACCCAGTACTTC. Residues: CASSYSTAQETQYF.